This TCR beta chain appears in the sequencing data of a study of OX40 agonist ivuxolimab in advanced cancers. Across the whole study: An anti-OX40 (CD134) antibody with agonistic activity, ivuxolimab, was administered to patients.

Repertoires were generated with immunoSEQ multiplex PCR, while TCRdb's copy carries only in-frame clones and drops some. The data contain roughly 80,000 clones, just over 85% of them seen just once; the ten biggest clones take up approximately 2%. The CDR3 runs 16 residues. The germline V gene encodes CDR1 SGHRS and CDR2 YFSETQ. V dropped 4 bases and J dropped 0 bases, with 14 bases sitting between them. V and J are TRBV5-1 and TRBJ2-4, with D perhaps matching TRBD2 (5 bases). Sample: CD4+ or CD8+ T cells sorted from blood, taken in a trial of the OX40 agonist ivuxolimab. This TCR came from an adult with an advanced solid tumor such as melanoma, head and neck, liver or kidney cancer. CDR3 in DNA: TGCGCCAGCAGCGCTGGACTGTCCTTAGCCAAAAACATTCAGTACTTC. Encoded protein: CASSAGLSLAKNIQYF.